This TCR beta chain was profiled in a study of shared clonotypes between healthy human individuals. This clone was seen once. Its specificity is not known. The study, taken as a whole, reports: How much donors shared clonotypes was expected to be affected by sequencing depth.

Recent acute infections and vaccinations were absent in the healthy HIV-negative adult donors. Unsorted samples, those not sorted, used some 100 million PBMCs for genomic DNA. Assay: immunoSEQ multiplex PCR; the TCRdb copy retains only in-frame clones and omits some. The repertoire holds over 400,000 clones, with about 72% as singletons. The sequence came from a woman aged 40-49 years in good health. Some clones in this sample may be carry-over from other donors' samples. Specimen: PBMCs.

The DNA of the CDR3 is TGTGCCAGCAGTTCGCAAACCGGGACAGGGGGTCGGTCACCCCTCCACTTT. Its protein product is CASSSQTGTGGRSPLHF. V usage is TRBV7-9 and J usage is TRBJ1-6, with 11 bases matching TRBD1. The trim removed 6 bases at V and 10 bases at J, leaving 14 bases unmatched. The CDR3 has 17 amino acids. Germline CDR1 and CDR2: SEHNR and FQNEAQ (reference sequence).